This T cell receptor beta chain was sequenced during a study of beta chain features in type 1 diabetes. V was trimmed by 1 base and J by 1 base, leaving 12 bases between them. The germline V gene has CDR1 SQVTM and CDR2 ANQGSEA. The CDR3 runs 15 residues. Purity above 95% was achieved in all sorted populations. Expressed TCRB transcripts were sequenced after all isolated RNA was converted to cDNA. Sequenced by immunoSEQ multiplex PCR; TCRdb stores in-frame clones only, minus some. Seen here are 150,000 to 180,000 clones, less than 9.5% observed once, and the top ten hold about 0.6%. This TCR was recovered from a man between 18 and 35 years old in good health. Sequenced input: central memory CD4+ T cells from blood. This rearrangement joins TRBV29-1 to TRBJ2-3; perhaps TRBD2 as D (7 bases). The CDR3 protein is CSVEGIGGGTDTQYF. The DNA for the CDR3 is TGCAGCGTTGAAGGAATAGGGGGGGGCACAGATACGCAGTATTTT.